This TCR beta chain was found in a study of radiation and T cells in renal cell carcinoma. Noted time point: blood 2 weeks post-SBRT. Treatment: 15 Gy SBRT to primary tumor, nephrectomy 4 weeks later. TCRdb's table, derived via immunoSEQ multiplex PCR, lists solely in-frame clones and lacks some. The sample records 95,000 to 150,000 clones, about four fifths being singletons. The CDR3 is made up of 13 amino acids. Germline assignment: CDR1 SGHRS and CDR2 YFSETQ. With 5 bases removed from V and 5 bases from J, the gap between germline ends came to 12 bases. Sequencing was performed on blood, taken from a patient whose treatment included radiotherapy and nephrectomy. The chain couples TRBV5-1 to TRBJ2-3; possible D gene TRBD1, 6 bases. This receptor was identified in a man aged 50 to 59 with renal cell carcinoma. DNA for the CDR3: TGCGCCAGCAGGCCAATACAGGGAGATACGCAGTATTTT. It yields the protein CASRPIQGDTQYF.